The T cell receptor beta chain under discussion was sequenced for a study of beta chain features in type 1 diabetes. About this clone itself: Antigen unknown.

Study-wide results and caveats: The study found that naive, central memory and Treg TCRB repertoires appeared more similar in patients than in healthy donors. When Type 1 diabetes patients were examined, their TCRB CDR3s proved moderately but significantly shorter in all four CD4+ subsets.

Sequencing targeted expressed TCRB transcripts, as all isolated RNA had been reverse transcribed. Average reads for naive, central memory and regulatory T cell samples were about 3.57 million. TCRdb's table, derived via immunoSEQ multiplex PCR, lists solely in-frame clones and lacks some. Among 450,000 to 550,000 clones, over 25% were seen once, and the ten largest hold 0.06% to 0.07%. By way of CD45RO/CCR7/CD25/CD127/CD95/CD27, the CD4+ regulatory, stem cell-like memory, central memory and naive cells were sorted. Sequencing was carried out using naive CD4+ T cells from blood. The TCR originated in a man between 18 and 35 years old in good health.

In DNA, the CDR3 is TGTGCCAGCTCACCAGCCGGTTGGGACACAGATACGCAGTATTTT. Protein product: CASSPAGWDTDTQYF. V usage is TRBV18 and J usage is TRBJ2-3; D is unclear. CDR1 is KGHSH, CDR2 LQKENI, per germline. The CDR3 covers 15 residues. Trimming left V 2 bases short and J 2 bases short, with 11 bases between.